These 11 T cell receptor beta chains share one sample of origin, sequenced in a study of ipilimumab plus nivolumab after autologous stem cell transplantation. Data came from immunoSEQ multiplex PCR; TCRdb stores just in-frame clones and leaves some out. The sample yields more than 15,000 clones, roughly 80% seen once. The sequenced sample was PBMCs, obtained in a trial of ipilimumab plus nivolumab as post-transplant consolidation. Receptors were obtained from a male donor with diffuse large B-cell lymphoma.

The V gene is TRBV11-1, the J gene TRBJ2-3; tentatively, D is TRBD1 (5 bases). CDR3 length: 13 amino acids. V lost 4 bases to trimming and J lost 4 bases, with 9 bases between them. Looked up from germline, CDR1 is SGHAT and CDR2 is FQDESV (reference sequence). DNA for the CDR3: TGTGCCAGCAGCTCAGACAGACCAGATACGCAGTATTTT. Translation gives CASSSDRPDTQYF.

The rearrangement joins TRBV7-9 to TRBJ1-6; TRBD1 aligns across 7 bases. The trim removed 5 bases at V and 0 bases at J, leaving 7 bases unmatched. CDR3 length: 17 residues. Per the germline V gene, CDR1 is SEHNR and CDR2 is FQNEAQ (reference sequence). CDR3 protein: CASSRGQLSSYNSPLHF. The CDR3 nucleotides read TGTGCCAGCAGCCGGGGACAGCTAAGCTCCTATAATTCACCCCTCCACTTT.

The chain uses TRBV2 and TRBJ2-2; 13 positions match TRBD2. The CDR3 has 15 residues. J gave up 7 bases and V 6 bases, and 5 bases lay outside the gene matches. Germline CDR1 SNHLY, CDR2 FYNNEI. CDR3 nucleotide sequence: TGTGCCAGCAGAGGACTAGCGGGGGCGGTCGGGGAGCTGTTTTTT. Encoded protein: CASRGLAGAVGELFF.

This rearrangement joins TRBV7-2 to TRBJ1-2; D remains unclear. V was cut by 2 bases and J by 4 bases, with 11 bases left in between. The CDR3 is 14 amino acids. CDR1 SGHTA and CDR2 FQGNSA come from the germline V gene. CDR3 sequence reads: CASSLSRAVYGYTF. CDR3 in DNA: TGTGCCAGCAGCTTATCTCGGGCAGTCTATGGCTACACCTTC.

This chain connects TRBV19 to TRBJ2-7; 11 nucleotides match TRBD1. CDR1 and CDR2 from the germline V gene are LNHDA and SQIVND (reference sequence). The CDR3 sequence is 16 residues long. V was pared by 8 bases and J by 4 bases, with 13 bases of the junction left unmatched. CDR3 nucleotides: TGTGCCAGTCGGGCCGGCCGGACAGGGGGCGGTTACGAGCAGTACTTC. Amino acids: CASRAGRTGGGYEQYF.

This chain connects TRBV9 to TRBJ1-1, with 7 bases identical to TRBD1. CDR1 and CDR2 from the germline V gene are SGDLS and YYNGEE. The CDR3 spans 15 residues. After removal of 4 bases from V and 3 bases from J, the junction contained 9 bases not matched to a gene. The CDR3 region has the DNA TGTGCCAGCAGCCCCGACAGGGTCGAGGACACTGAAGCTTTCTTT. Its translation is CASSPDRVEDTEAFF.

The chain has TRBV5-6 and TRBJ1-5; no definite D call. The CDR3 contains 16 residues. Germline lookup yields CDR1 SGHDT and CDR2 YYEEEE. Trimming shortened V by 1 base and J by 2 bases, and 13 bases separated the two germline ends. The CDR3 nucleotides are TGTGCCAGCAGCTTGCGGAGCCTACGGGGCAATCAGCCCCAGCATTTT. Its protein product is CASSLRSLRGNQPQHF. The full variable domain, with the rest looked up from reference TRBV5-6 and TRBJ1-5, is DAGVTQSPTHLIKTRGQQVTLRCSPKSGHDTVSWYQQALGQGPQFIFQYYEEEERQRGNFPDRFSGHQFPNYSSELNVNALLLGDSALYLCASSLRSLRGNQPQHFGDGTRLSIL.

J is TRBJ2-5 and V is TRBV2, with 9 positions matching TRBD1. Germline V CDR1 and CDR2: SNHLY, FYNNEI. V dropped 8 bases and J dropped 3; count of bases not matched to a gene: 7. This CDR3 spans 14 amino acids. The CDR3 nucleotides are TGTGCCAGCCAATACCGGGACAGGGAAGAGACCCAGTACTTC. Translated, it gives CASQYRDREETQYF. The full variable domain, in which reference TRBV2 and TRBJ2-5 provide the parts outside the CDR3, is EPEVTQTPSHQVTQMGQEVILRCVPISNHLYFYWYRQILGQKVEFLVSFYNNEISEKSEIFDDQFSVERPDGSNFTLKIRSTKLEDSAMYFCASQYRDREETQYFGPGTRLLVL.

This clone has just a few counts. The CDR3 coding sequence is TGTGCCAGCTCAGCCCCGGGACGGCCTTTCGAGCAGTACTTC. This codes for CASSAPGRPFEQYF. The J gene is TRBJ2-7, the V gene TRBV18, with D perhaps TRBD1 or TRBD2 (5 bases each). The V end was cut by 5 bases, the J end by 6 bases, with 17 bases between. CDR1 and CDR2 (germline): KGHSH, LQKENI. The CDR3 sequence is 14 residues long.

The CDR3 DNA sequence: TGCGCCAGCAGCTCTGGATCAATCACAGATACGCAGTATTTT. This translates into CASSSGSITDTQYF. V is TRBV5-1 and J is TRBJ2-3; D gene unclear. There are 14 residues in the CDR3. Germline-derived CDR1 and CDR2 are SGHRS and YFSETQ. Trimming left V 3 bases short and J 2 bases short, with 10 bases between.

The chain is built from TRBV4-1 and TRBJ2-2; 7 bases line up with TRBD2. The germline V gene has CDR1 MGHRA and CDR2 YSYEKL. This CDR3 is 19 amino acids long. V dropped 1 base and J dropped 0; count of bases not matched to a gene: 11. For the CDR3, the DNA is TGCGCCAGCAGCCAAGTATCTATCTACGGGGGGACGAACACCGGGGAGCTGTTTTTT. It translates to CASSQVSIYGGTNTGELFF.